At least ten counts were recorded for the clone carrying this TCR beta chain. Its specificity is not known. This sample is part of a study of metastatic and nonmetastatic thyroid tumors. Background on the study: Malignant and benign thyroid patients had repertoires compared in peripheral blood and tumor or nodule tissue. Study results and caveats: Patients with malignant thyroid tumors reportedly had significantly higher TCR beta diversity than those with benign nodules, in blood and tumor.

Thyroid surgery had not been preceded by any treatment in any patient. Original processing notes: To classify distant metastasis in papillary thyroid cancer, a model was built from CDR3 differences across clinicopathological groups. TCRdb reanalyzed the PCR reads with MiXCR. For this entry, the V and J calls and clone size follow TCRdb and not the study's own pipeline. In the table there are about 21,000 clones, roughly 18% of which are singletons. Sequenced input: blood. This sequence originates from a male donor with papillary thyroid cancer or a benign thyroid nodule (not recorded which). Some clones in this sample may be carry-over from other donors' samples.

The CDR3 loop is CASAVGPRSDTEAFF. Written as DNA, the CDR3 is TGCGCCAGTGCCGTAGGGCCGCGAAGTGACACTGAAGCTTTCTTT. V and J are TRBV5-1 and TRBJ1-1; D not certain. Per the germline V gene, CDR1 is SGHRS and CDR2 is YFSETQ. Trimming pared 8 bases from V and 3 bases from J, leaving 20 bases between. The CDR3 loop spans 15 amino acids.